This T cell receptor (beta chain) derives from a study of regulatory T cells in long-lasting Graves disease. Germline assignment: CDR1 MNHEY and CDR2 SVGEGT. The V gene lost 6 bases and the J gene lost 2 bases, with 17 bases spanning the gap. This CDR3 is 16 amino acids long. HTBI primers from iRepertoire and Arm-PCR of CDR3 regions yielded the TCR beta libraries. Using its own MiXCR run on the multiplex PCR reads, TCRdb lists one record per CDR3 protein. The sample carries 370,000 or so distinct CDR3 sequences, about a sixth recorded once. Stated time point: newly diagnosed GD, antithyroid drugs for less than 3 months. The TCR library was prepared using RNA isolated from PBMCs. This clonotype was recorded many times. The same data also contributed to another study, on T cells in Graves' hyperthyroidism and ophthalmopathy.

The sample consisted of peripheral blood mononuclear cells (PBMCs), taken at new diagnosis, from a patient treated with antithyroid drugs. The source of this sequence is a young woman with Graves disease. The genes are TRBV6-2 or TRBV6-3 and TRBJ1-5; D is unclear. CDR3 residues: CASRPDTTRGNQPQHF. CDR3 nucleotide sequence: TGTGCCAGCAGACCCGACACTACTCGGGGCAATCAGCCCCAGCATTTT.